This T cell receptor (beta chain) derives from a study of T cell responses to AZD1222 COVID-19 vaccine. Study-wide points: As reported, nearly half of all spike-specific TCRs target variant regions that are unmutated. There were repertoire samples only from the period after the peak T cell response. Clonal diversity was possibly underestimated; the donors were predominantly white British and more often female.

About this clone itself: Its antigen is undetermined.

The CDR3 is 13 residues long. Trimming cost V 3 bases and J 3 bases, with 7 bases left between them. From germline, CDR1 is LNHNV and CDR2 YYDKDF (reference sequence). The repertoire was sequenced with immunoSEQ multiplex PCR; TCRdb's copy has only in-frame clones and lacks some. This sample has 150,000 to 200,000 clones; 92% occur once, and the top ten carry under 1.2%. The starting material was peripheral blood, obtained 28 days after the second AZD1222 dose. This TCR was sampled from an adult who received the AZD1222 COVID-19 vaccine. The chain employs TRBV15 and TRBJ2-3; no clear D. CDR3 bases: TGTGCCACCAGCAGGGGAATTACAGATACGCAGTATTTT. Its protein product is CATSRGITDTQYF. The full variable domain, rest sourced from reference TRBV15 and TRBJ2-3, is DAMVIQNPRYQVTQFGKPVTLSCSQTLNHNVMYWYQQKSSQAPKLLFHYYDKDFNNEADTPDNFQSRRPNTSFCFLDIRSPGLGDTAMYLCATSRGITDTQYFGPGTRLTVL.